This note documents a single T cell receptor beta chain sequence. Its antigen is unknown. The CDR3 is 12 amino acids. The V end was cut by 3 bases, the J end by 2 bases, with 3 bases between. The germline CDR1 and CDR2 sequences are KGHDR and SFDVKD. This entry is derived from a study of blood T cells in healthy people across ages. Study-wide findings and caveats: Unknown CMV status may confound age-related changes in expanded clones. Roughly linearly, TCR beta diversity per million T cells fell as age increased.

Primers used in a second PCR of about 7 to 12 cycles were a sample-barcoded 5' primer and a J-beta primer mix. MiXCR was run by TCRdb on the 5' RACE reads, yielding one entry per CDR3 protein. The sample records about a million distinct CDR3 sequences, just over 50% being singletons. The chain uses TRBV24-1 and TRBJ2-5; D gene ambiguous. This clonotype was obtained from an older woman in good health. The material sequenced was blood. CDR3 sequence reads: CATSDGQETQYF. The CDR3 DNA reads TGTGCCACCAGTGATGGGCAAGAGACCCAGTACTTC.